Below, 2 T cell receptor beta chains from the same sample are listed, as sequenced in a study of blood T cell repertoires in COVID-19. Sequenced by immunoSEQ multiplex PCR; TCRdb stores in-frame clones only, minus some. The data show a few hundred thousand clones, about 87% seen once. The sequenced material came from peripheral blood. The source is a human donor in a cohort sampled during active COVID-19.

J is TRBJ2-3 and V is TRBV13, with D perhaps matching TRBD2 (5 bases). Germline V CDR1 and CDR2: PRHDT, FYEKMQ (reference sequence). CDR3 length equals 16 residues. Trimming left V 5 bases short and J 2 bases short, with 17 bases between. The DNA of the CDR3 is TGTGCCAGCAGCGTGGGGTGGAGCGGTACCACAGATACGCAGTATTTT. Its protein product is CASSVGWSGTTDTQYF.

DNA of the CDR3: TGTGCCAGCAGCTTACTAGCGGCTACAGGACTCCTCTACAATGAGCAGTTCTTC. This sequence encodes CASSLLAATGLLYNEQFF. The gene calls are TRBV7-6 and TRBJ2-1, with 7 bases identical to TRBD2. CDR1 and CDR2 from the germline V gene are SGHVS and FNYEAQ. Trimming at V came to 2 bases and at J to 3 bases, leaving 13 bases not matched to a gene. The CDR3 extends over 18 amino acids.